This T cell receptor beta chain was sequenced in a study of long-term antiretroviral therapy in people with HIV (dated by TCRdb to 2021 to 2024). Background for the entire study: The earliest samples were collected approximately a decade before the 2015 WHO recommendation for immediate ART, a period when ART was typically delayed until CD4 counts fell. This retrospective serial study examined whether starting ART and sustained HIV suppression were associated with changes in the composition and diversity of the TRB repertoire in peripheral blood. From 25 to 30 adults with confirmed HIV infection, the cohort provided over 150 cryopreserved PBMC samples, gathered serially across a mean of roughly 6 years (range 1-12). About 35% of the 30 participants with HIV were female. No cross-contamination during QIAcube processing was seen in test extractions of a monoclonal T-cell line run alongside about 33 polyclonal samples.

Broad study findings and their caveats: Since PBMC availability was limited, sequencing covered only the TCR beta chain, with no alpha chain pairing. Starting ART was linked to a significant rise in TRB diversity, yet even with long-term ART the diversity remained significantly lower than in transplant donor controls. Samples dated from the mid-2000s to the late 2010s, and the ART regimens used may be less effective than current ones. Expanded TRB clones identified before ART initiation dominated the repertoire at all time points, although this dominance fluctuated and declined in many PLHIV after ART. Because pre-ART samples had limited cell numbers, profiling was done on unsorted PBMC rather than on sorted CD4+ and CD8+ T cells. No data were available on ART adherence, viral resistance or therapy changes, limiting inferences about post-ART repertoire changes. Compared with controls, HIV repertoires had narrower CDR3 length ranges, and the network structure pointed to an antigen-experienced repertoire that shifted only slightly toward naive after ART.

V lost 1 base and J lost 5 bases, and the count of bases not matched to a germline gene is 5. The germline V gene yields SGHRS for CDR1 and YFSETQ for CDR2. Spanning cysteine to phenylalanine, the CDR3 consists of 14 amino acids. The kept DNA is CDR3 alone, 42 bases in frame from the first base. Regarding this clone: Its binding antigen is unknown. Base qualities are not recorded, but no much larger clone differs from it by a single base.

Inclusion was restricted to participants for whom at least one PBMC sample before ART initiation and at least two post-ART samples were available. All participants with HIV were treated in the United States of America. Before DNA extraction, cryopreserved samples of 1-10 million PBMC were thawed and then washed. At the time of the earliest PBMC sample, participants with HIV were aged between about 20 and 54 years. Per participant, PBMC samples came from 1-4 timepoints prior to ART initiation and 2-8 timepoints following ART initiation, for a median of 7 samples. For every participant, serial HIV viral load, CD4+ T-cell count, ART history and demographic data were obtained. A Qiagen kit on a QIAcube was used to extract genomic DNA from unsorted PBMC, with samples processed in batches of 12. The immunoSEQ hsTCRB v3.0 assay was used at survey level resolution to sequence the TRB variable region. TRB sequencing targeted a depth of roughly 35,000-55,000 T-cell genomes per sample. TRB libraries were pooled and sequenced on an Illumina MiSeq using a v3 150-cycle kit. Under the source paper's analysis protocol: Repertoire analysis was run in R within a reproducible Nextflow workflow that covered QC, data transformation and analysis. LymphoSeq2, an R package for exploring AIRR-Seq data, was used to implement custom analyses. After excluding a few samples that yielded fewer than 5000 total TRB sequences, around 190 HIV repertoires remained for analysis. Among the approximately 190 retained HIV repertoires, fewer than 65 were collected before ART initiation and more than 120 after ART initiation. Repertoires were downsampled to 5000 TRB nucleotide sequences, and summary statistics were averaged over 100 downsampling iterations. Only TRB sequences with CDR3 regions of at least seven amino acids were retained for analysis. A Shannon entropy-derived clonality score and the Gini coefficient were used to measure diversity. In the repertoire networks, any two of the top 5000 CDR3 amino acid sequences were connected whenever the two sequences differed by an edit distance of one. Antigen specificity groups and MHC restriction were predicted for TRB CDR3 amino acid sequences with GLIPH2. CDR3 amino acid sequences were matched against VDJdb and McPAS-TCR to flag known CMV, EBV, HIV or tissue antigen associations. Pre-ART, post-ART and control groups were compared with Wilcoxon signed-rank tests and Holm-Bonferroni correction. In its TCRdb copy, this immuneACCESS table keeps in-frame sequences only and misses some clones. Where compared with another copy, unresolved V genes explain less than half of these, and the others have no known cause. That table gives V, J and clone size, and the DNA gave D and trimming. For this sample the table gives roughly 35,000 clones, of which approximately 85% were detected only once. 3.5% to 4.5% of the sample is taken by the ten largest.

Rearrangement joined TRBV5-1 to TRBJ2-7; TRBD1 matches 8 bases in the middle. The material sequenced was unsorted PBMCs, taken around 3.3 years after starting antiretroviral therapy. The clonotype originates from a man aged 18 to 29 with HIV. The DNA reads TGCGCCAGCAGCTTGCCAAGGACAGGGAACGAGCAGTACTTC. This yields the protein CASSLPRTGNEQYF.